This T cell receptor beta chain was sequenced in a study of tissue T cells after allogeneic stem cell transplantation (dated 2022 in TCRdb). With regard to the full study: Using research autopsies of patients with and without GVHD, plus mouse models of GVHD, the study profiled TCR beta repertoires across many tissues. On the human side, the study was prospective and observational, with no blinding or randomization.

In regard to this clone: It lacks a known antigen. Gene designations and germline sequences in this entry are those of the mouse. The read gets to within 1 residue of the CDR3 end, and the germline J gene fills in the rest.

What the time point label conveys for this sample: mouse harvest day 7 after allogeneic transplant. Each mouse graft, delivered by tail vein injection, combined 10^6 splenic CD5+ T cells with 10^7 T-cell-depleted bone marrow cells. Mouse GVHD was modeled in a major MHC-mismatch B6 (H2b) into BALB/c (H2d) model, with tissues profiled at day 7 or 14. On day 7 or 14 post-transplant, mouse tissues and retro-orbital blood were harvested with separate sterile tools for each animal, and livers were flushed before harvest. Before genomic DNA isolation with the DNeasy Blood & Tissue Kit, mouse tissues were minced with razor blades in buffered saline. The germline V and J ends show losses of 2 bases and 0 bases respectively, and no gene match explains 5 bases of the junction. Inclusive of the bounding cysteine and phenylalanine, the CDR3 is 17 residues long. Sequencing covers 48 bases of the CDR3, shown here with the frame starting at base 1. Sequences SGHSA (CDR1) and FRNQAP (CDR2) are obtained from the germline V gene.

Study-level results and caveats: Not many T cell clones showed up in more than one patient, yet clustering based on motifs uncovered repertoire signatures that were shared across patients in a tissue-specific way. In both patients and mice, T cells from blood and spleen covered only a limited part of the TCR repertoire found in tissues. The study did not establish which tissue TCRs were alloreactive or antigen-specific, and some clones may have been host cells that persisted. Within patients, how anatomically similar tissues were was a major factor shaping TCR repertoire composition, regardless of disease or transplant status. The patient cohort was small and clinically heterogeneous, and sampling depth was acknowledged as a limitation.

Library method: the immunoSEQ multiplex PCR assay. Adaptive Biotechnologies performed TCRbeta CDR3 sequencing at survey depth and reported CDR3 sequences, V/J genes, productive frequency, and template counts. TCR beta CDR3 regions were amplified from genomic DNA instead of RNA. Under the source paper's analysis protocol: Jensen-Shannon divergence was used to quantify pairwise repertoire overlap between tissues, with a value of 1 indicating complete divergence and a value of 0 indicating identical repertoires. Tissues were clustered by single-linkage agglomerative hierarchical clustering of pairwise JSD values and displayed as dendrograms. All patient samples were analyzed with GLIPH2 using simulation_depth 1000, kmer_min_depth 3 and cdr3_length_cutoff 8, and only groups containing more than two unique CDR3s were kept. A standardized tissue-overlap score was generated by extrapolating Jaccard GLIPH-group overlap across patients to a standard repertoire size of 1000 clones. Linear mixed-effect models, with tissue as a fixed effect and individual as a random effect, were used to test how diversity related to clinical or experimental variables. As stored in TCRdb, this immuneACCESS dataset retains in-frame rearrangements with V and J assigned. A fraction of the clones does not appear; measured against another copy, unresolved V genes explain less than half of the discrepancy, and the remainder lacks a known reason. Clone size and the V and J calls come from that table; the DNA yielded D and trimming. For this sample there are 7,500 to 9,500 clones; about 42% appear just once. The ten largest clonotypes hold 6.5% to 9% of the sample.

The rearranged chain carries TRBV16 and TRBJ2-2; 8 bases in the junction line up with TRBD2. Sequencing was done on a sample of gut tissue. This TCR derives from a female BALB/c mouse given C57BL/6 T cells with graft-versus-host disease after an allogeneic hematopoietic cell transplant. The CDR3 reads CASSLKLGGANTGQLYF. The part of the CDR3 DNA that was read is TGTGCAAGCAGCTTAAAGCTGGGGGGCGCAAACACCGGGCAGCTCTAC.